This entry lists 12 T cell receptor beta chains sequenced from one sample in a study of blood T cell repertoires in COVID-19. Here immunoSEQ multiplex PCR was the method, and the copy in TCRdb shows in-frame clones only, minus some. Of 70,000 or so clones in the sample, 70% to 75% are singletons; the top ten hold 35% to 45%. Sequenced: peripheral blood. These receptors all stem from a woman between 65 and 79 years old with acute or convalescent COVID-19.

The rearrangement links TRBV7-9 to TRBJ1-2, with D uncertain. The germline V gene encodes CDR1 SEHNR and CDR2 FQNEAQ (reference sequence). The CDR3 contains 12 residues. V was clipped by 5 bases and J by 6 bases, with 10 bases between them. CDR3: CASSPHQNGYTF. The CDR3 bases are TGTGCCAGCAGCCCGCACCAGAATGGCTACACCTTC.

This clone was seen a single time. The V call is TRBV5-6, the J call TRBJ1-6; D not resolved. Germline V gives CDR1 SGHDT, CDR2 YYEEEE. Trimming left V 1 base short and J 7 bases short, with 3 bases between. This CDR3 is 12 amino acids long. The DNA for the CDR3 is TGTGCCAGCAGCTTGACAAATTCACCCCTCCACTTT. Protein product: CASSLTNSPLHF.

The chain joins TRBV9 to TRBJ2-2; the match to TRBD2 covers 8 bases. CDR1 and CDR2 (germline): SGDLS, YYNGEE. Trimming took 4 bases from V and 4 from J; bases not matched to a gene: 12. The CDR3 sequence is 17 residues long. CDR3 sequence (DNA): TGTGCCAGCAGCCCCCGACCGAGCGGGAGACTCACCGGGGAGCTGTTTTTT. Translated: CASSPRPSGRLTGELFF.

The chain carries TRBV5-6 and TRBJ2-7, with TRBD1 matching 8 bases. CDR3 size: 15 residues. V was clipped by 4 bases and J by 0 bases; unmatched bases: 6. Germline assignment: CDR1 SGHDT and CDR2 YYEEEE. The CDR3 bases are TGTGCCAGCAGCCGGGGGACAGGCAGCTCCTACGAGCAGTACTTC. Protein product: CASSRGTGSSYEQYF.

This clone was recorded once. V is TRBV4-1 and J is TRBJ1-1; D ambiguous. V lost 1 base to trimming and J lost 1 base, with 7 bases between them. Germline CDR1 MGHRA, CDR2 YSYEKL. This CDR3 has 14 amino acids. The CDR3 reads CASSQAAENTEAFF. For the CDR3, the DNA is TGCGCCAGCAGCCAAGCCGCGGAGAACACTGAAGCTTTCTTT.

The V call is TRBV9, the J call TRBJ2-1, with TRBD2 matching over 11 bases. This CDR3 spans 16 amino acids. Germline assignment: CDR1 SGDLS and CDR2 YYNGEE. J lost 2 bases, V lost 1 base, and 2 bases had no gene match. The CDR3 here is CASSVLTSGAYNEQFF. CDR3 DNA: TGTGCCAGCAGCGTATTGACTAGCGGGGCCTACAATGAGCAGTTCTTC.

The chain employs TRBV7-8 and TRBJ2-7, with D perhaps matching TRBD2 (5 bases). The CDR3 has 15 residues. V was cut by 5 bases and J by 0 bases, with 14 bases left in between. Germline assignment: CDR1 SGHVS and CDR2 FQNEAQ. The CDR3 loop is CASSQSGPSSYEQYF. CDR3 nucleotides: TGTGCCAGCAGCCAGAGCGGACCTAGCTCCTACGAGCAGTACTTC.

This clone was detected once. This sequence joins TRBV7-9 and TRBJ2-2, with D tentatively TRBD1 (7 bases). The CDR3 spans 17 residues. The V end lost 4 bases, the J end lost 3 bases, and 18 bases lay between the germline ends. Germline loops: CDR1 SEHNR, CDR2 FQNEAQ (reference sequence). For the CDR3, the DNA is TGTGCCAGCAGCTCCGAGGCAGGGGGAGGTGACACCGGGGAGCTGTTTTTT. Its protein is CASSSEAGGGDTGELFF. The full variable domain, its missing parts supplied by reference TRBV7-9 and TRBJ2-2, is DTGVSQNPRHKITKRGQNVTFRCDPISEHNRLYWYRQTLGQGPEFLTYFQNEAQLEKSRLLSDRFSAERPKGSFSTLEIQRTEQGDSAMYLCASSSEAGGGDTGELFFGEGSRLTVL.

This chain joins TRBV10-2 and TRBJ2-1, with 14 bases fitting TRBD2. This CDR3 is built from 14 residues. After removal of 9 bases from V and 7 bases from J, the junction contained 5 bases not matched to a gene. Germline CDR1 is WSHSY and CDR2 is SAAADI. CDR3 coding DNA: TGCGCCAGTGGACTAGCGGGAGGTCTAAATGAGCAGTTCTTC. It codes for CASGLAGGLNEQFF.

This rearrangement joins TRBV9 to TRBJ1-1; D might be TRBD1 (5 bases). CDR1 and CDR2 (germline): SGDLS, YYNGEE. The CDR3 loop spans 15 amino acids. The V end lost 4 bases, the J end lost 0 bases, and 13 bases lay between the germline ends. This CDR3 is CASSPLGGMNTEAFF. The CDR3 DNA sequence: TGTGCCAGCAGCCCCCTGGGGGGAATGAACACTGAAGCTTTCTTT. Combining the CDR3 with reference TRBV9 and TRBJ1-1 gives the whole variable domain DSGVTQTPKHLITATGQRVTLRCSPRSGDLSVYWYQQSLDQGLQFLIQYYNGEERAKGNILERFSAQQFPDLHSELNLSSLELGDSALYFCASSPLGGMNTEAFFGQGTRLTVV.

The genes are TRBV3-1 (or the pseudogene TRBV3-2) and TRBJ1-2; no reliable D call. The CDR3 is 15 residues long. The germline V gene encodes CDR1 LGHDT and CDR2 YNNKEL (reference sequence). V was pared by 0 bases and J by 0 bases, with 8 bases between. Here the CDR3 reads CASSQDPETNYGYTF. The CDR3 region has the DNA TGTGCCAGCAGCCAAGATCCAGAAACTAACTATGGCTACACCTTC.

This CDR3 reads CASSLGDRTVNIQYF. The CDR3 DNA reads TGCGCCAGCAGCTTGGGGGACAGGACAGTAAACATTCAGTACTTC. The chain has TRBV5-1 and TRBJ2-4; 8 bases match TRBD1. V was pared by 0 bases and J by 6 bases, with 5 bases of the junction left unmatched. The CDR3 extends over 15 amino acids. Germline values: CDR1 SGHRS, CDR2 YFSETQ. Full variable domain (rest looked up from reference TRBV5-1 and TRBJ2-4): KAGVTQTPRYLIKTRGQQVTLSCSPISGHRSVSWYQQTPGQGLQFLFEYFSETQRNKGNFPGRFSGRQFSNSRSEMNVSTLELGDSALYLCASSLGDRTVNIQYFGAGTRLSVL.